Below, one T cell receptor beta chain is given with its context. No antigen is known for it. These data belong to a study of T cell responses to AZD1222 COVID-19 vaccine. Study findings and constraints: Baseline seropositives among AZD1222 recipients totaled only 5 or 6. Among vaccine-associated CD4 TCRs, coverage spanned spike, with dominance at 160-218 and 743-854. No repertoire was sampled before or during the peak T cell response, only after it.

Only in-frame clones appear in the TCRdb table, and some are missing; sequencing was by immunoSEQ multiplex PCR. The profile covers approximately 140,000 clones, with less than 95% appearing a single time and about 7.5% taken by the ten largest. CDR1 and CDR2 from the germline V gene are SGHDN and FVKESK. The V gene lost 1 base and the J gene lost 0 bases, with 26 bases spanning the gap. This CDR3 is built from 21 residues. The V gene is TRBV14, the J gene TRBJ2-3; D might be TRBD2 (6 bases). The clonotype originates from an adult who received the MenACWY meningococcal vaccine as a control. The sample in question was peripheral blood, obtained 28 days after the second dose of the MenACWY control vaccine. The CDR3 coding sequence is TGTGCCAGCAGCCAAGGGGTTCGAGCGGGCCTTATAACTTCTAGCACAGATACGCAGTATTTT. Encoded protein: CASSQGVRAGLITSSTDTQYF. Together with reference TRBV14 and TRBJ2-3, the CDR3 gives the full variable domain: EAGVTQFPSHSVIEKGQTVTLRCDPISGHDNLYWYRRVMGKEIKFLLHFVKESKQDESGMPNNRFLAERTGGTYSTLKVQPAELEDSGVYFCASSQGVRAGLITSSTDTQYFGPGTRLTVL.